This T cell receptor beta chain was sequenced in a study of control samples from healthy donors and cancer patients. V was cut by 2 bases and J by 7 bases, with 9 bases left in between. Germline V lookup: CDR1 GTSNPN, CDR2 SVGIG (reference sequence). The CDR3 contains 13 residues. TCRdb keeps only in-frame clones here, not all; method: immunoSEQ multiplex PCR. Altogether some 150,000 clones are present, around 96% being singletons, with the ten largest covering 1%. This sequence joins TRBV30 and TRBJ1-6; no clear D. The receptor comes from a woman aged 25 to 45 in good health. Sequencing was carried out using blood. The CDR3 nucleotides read TGTGCCTGGAGTAGGGTGGGGAATTCACCCCTCCACTTT. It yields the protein CAWSRVGNSPLHF.